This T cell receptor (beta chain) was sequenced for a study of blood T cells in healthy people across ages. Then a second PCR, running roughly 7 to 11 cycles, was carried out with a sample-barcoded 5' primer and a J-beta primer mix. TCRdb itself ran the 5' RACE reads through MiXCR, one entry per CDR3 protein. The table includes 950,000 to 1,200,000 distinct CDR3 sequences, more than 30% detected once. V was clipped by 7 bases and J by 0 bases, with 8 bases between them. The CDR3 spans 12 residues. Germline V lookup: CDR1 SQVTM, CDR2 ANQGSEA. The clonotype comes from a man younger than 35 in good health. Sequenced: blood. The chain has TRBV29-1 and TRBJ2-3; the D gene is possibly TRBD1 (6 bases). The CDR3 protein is CSGGQSTDTQYF. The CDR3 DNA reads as TGCAGCGGTGGACAGAGCACAGATACGCAGTATTTT.